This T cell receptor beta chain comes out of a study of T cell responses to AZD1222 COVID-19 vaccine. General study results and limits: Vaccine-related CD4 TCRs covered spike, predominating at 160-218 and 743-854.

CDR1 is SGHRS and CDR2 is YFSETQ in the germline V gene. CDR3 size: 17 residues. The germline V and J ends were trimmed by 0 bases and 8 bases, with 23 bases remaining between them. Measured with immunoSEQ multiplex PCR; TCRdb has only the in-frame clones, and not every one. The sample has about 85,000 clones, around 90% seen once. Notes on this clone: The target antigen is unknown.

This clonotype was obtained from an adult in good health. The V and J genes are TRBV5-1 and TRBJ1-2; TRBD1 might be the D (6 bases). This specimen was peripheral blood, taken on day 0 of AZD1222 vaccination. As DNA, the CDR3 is TGCGCCAGCAGCTTGGGAGTAGGGGGGGCCAGCCGGCAGGGCTACACCTTC. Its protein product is CASSLGVGGASRQGYTF.